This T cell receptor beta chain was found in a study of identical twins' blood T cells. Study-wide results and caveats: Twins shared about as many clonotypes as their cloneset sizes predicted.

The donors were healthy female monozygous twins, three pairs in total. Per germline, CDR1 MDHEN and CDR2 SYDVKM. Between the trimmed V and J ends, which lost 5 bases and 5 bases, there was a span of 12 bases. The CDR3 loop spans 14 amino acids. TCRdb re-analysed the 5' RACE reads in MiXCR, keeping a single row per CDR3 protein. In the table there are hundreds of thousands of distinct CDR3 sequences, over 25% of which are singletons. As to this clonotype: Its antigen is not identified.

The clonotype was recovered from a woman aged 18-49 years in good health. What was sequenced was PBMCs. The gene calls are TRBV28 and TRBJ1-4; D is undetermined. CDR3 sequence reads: CASSLQILNEKLFF. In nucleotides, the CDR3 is TGTGCCAGCAGTCTTCAGATACTAAATGAAAAACTGTTTTTT. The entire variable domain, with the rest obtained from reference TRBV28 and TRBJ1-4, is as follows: DVKVTQSSRYLVKRTGEKVFLECVQDMDHENMFWYRQDPGLGLRLIYFSYDVKMKEKGDIPEGYSVSREKKERFSLILESASTNQTSMYLCASSLQILNEKLFFGSGTQLSVL.